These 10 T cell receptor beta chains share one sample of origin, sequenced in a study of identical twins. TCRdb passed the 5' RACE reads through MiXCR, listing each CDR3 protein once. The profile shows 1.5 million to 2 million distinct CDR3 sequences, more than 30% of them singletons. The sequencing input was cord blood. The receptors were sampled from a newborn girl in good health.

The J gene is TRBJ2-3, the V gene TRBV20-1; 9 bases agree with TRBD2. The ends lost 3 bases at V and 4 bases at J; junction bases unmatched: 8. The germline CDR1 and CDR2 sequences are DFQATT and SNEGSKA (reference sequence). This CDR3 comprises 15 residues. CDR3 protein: CSASGAGGLPDTQYF. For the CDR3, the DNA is TGCAGTGCTAGTGGTGCGGGGGGGTTGCCAGATACGCAGTATTTT.

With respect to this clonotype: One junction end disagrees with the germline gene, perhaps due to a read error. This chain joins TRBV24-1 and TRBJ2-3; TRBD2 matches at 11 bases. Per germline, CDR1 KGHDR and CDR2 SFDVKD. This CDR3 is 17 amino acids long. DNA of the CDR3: TGTGCCACTAGTGTACGGGATCCACTAGCGGGAGTTGATACGCAGTATTTT. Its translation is CATSVRDPLAGVDTQYF.

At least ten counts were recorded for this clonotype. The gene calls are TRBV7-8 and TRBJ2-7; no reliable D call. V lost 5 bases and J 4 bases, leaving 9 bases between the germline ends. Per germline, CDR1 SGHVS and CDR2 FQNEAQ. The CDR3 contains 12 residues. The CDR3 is CASSPVVYEQYF. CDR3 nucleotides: TGTGCCAGCAGCCCCGTCGTTTACGAGCAGTACTTC.

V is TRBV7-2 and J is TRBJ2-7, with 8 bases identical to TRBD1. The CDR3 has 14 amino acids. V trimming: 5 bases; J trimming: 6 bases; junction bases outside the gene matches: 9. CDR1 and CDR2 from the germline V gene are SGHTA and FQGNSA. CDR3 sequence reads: CASSQGQASGEQYF. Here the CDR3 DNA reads TGTGCCAGCAGCCAGGGACAGGCCTCGGGCGAGCAGTACTTC.

The CDR3 sequence: CASSVRPGQGYEQYF. Here the CDR3 DNA reads TGTGCCAGCAGTGTCAGACCGGGACAGGGCTACGAGCAGTACTTC. V and J are TRBV6-6 and TRBJ2-7, with 9 bases identical to TRBD1. This CDR3 contains 15 residues. Germline CDR1 reads MNHNY; CDR2 reads SVGAGI (reference sequence). The junction had 8 bases not matched to a gene; V was cut back by 5 bases and J by 3 bases.

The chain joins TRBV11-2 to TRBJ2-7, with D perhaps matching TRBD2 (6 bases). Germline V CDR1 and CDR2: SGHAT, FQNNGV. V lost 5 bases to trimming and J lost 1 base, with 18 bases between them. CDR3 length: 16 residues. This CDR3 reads CASSILRGTVSYEQYF. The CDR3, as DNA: TGTGCCAGCAGCATATTACGCGGGACGGTTTCCTACGAGCAGTACTTC.

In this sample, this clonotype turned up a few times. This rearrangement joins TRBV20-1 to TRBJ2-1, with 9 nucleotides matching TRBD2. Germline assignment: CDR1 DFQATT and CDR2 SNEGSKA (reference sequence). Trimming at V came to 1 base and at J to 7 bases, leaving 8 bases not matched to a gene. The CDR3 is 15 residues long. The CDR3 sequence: CSARVPREGWNEQFF. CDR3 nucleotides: TGCAGTGCTAGAGTGCCGCGGGAGGGCTGGAATGAGCAGTTCTTC.

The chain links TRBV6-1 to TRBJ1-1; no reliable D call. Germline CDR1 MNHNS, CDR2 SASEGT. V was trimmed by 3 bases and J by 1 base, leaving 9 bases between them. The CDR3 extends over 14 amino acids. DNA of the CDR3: TGTGCCAGCAGTGACTGGACGGAGAACACTGAAGCTTTCTTT. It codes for CASSDWTENTEAFF.

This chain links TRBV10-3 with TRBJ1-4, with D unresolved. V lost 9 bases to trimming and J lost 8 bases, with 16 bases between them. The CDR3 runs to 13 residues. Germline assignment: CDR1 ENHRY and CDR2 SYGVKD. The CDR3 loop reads CAISFELGEKLFF. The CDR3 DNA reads TGTGCCATATCCTTTGAGTTGGGGGAAAAACTGTTTTTT.

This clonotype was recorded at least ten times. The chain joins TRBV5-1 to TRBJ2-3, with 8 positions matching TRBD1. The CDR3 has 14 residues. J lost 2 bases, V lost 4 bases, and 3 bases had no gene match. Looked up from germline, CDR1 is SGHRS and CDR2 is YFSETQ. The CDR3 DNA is TGCGCCAGCAGCAGGGACAGGCTCACAGATACGCAGTATTTT. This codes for CASSRDRLTDTQYF.